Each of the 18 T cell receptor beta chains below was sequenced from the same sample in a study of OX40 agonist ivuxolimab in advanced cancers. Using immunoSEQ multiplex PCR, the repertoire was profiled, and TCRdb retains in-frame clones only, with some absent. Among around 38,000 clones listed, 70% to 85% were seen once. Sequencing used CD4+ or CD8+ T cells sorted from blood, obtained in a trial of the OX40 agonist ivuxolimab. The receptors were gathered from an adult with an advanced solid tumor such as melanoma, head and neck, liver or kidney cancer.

CDR3 amino acids: CAWRVLRNRAGYGYTF. The CDR3 nucleotides are TGTGCCTGGAGAGTACTACGTAACAGGGCAGGCTATGGCTACACCTTC. The chain has TRBV30 and TRBJ1-2; possible D gene TRBD1, 6 bases. V was cut by 3 bases and J by 4 bases, with 21 bases left in between. This CDR3 region has 16 residues. Germline V gives CDR1 GTSNPN, CDR2 SVGIG (reference sequence).

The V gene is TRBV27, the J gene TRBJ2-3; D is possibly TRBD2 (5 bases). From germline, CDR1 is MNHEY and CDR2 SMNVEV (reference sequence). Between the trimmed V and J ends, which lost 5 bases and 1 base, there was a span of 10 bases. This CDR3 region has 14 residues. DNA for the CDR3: TGTGCCAGCAGTAACCCGAGGGGCACAGATACGCAGTATTTT. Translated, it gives CASSNPRGTDTQYF.

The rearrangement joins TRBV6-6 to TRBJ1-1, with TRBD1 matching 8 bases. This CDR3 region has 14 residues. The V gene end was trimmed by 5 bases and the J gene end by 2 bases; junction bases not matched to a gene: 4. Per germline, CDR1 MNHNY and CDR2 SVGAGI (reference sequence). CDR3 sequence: CASSQDRVNTEAFF. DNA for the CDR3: TGTGCCAGCAGTCAGGACAGGGTTAACACTGAAGCTTTCTTT.

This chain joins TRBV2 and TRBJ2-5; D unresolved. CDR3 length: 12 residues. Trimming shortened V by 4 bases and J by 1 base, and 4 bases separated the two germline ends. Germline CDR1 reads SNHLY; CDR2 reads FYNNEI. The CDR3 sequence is CASSVFQETQYF. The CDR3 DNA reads TGTGCCAGCAGTGTCTTCCAAGAGACCCAGTACTTC.

CDR3 protein: CASSTGRQGNEKLFF. CDR3 bases: TGTGCCAGCAGCACCGGACGGCAGGGTAATGAAAAACTGTTTTTT. The rearrangement uses TRBV7-6 and TRBJ1-4, with a tentative D call TRBD1 (5 bases). The CDR3 is 15 amino acids. Trimming took 5 bases from V and 4 from J, leaving 14 bases between them. The germline CDR1 and CDR2 sequences are SGHVS and FNYEAQ.

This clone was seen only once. Here the CDR3 reads CASRTVGRSYEQYF. DNA of the CDR3: TGTGCCAGCAGGACCGTGGGTCGCTCCTACGAGCAGTACTTC. The chain has TRBV6-6 and TRBJ2-5; unclear D gene. The DNA matches TRBJ2-7 better at its end, which makes the J call doubtful. CDR3 size: 14 residues. Germline V gene data show CDR1 as MNHNY and CDR2 as SVGAGI (reference sequence).

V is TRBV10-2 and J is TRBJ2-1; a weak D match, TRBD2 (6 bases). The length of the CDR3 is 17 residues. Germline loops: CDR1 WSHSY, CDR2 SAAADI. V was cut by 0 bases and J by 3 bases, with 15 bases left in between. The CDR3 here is CASSESERGAGYNEQFF. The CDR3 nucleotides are TGCGCCAGCAGTGAGTCGGAGAGGGGAGCGGGCTACAATGAGCAGTTCTTC.

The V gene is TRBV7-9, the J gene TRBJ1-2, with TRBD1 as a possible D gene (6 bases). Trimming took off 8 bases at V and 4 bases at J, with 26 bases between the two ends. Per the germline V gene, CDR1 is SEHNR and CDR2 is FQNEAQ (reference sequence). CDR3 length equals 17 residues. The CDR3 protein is CASGTGGTRLSIYGYTF. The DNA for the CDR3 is TGTGCCAGCGGGACGGGAGGGACACGGTTGTCTATCTATGGCTACACCTTC.

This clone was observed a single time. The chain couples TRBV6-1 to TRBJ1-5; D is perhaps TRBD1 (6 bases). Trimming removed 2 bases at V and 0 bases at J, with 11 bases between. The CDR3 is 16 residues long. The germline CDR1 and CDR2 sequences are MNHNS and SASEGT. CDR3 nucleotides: TGTGCCAGCAGTGAACCAGGGGCCCTTAGCAATCAGCCCCAGCATTTT. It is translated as CASSEPGALSNQPQHF.

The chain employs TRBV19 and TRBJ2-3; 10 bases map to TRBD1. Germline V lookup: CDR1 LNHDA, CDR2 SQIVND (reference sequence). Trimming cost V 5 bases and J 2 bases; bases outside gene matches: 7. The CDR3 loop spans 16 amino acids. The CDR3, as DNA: TGTGCCAGTAGTCACCCGGGACAGGGGTACACAGATACGCAGTATTTT. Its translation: CASSHPGQGYTDTQYF.

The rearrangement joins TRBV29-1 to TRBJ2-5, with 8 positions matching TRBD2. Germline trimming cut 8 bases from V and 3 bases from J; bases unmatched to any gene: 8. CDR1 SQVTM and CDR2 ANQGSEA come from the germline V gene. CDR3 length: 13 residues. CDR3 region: CSKREGGKETQYF. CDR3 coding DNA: TGCAGCAAACGGGAGGGAGGGAAAGAGACCCAGTACTTC.

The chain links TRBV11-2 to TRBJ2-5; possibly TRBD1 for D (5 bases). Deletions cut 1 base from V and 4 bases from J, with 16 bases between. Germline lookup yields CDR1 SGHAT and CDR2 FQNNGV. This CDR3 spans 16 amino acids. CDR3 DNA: TGTGCCAGCAGCTTAGGCAGGGCGCGGCAAGGAGAGACCCAGTACTTC. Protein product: CASSLGRARQGETQYF.

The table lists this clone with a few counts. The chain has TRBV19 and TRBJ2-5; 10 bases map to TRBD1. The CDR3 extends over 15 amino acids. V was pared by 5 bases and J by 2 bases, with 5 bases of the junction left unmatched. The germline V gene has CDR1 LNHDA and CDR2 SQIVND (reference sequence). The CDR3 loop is CASSPWDRGQETQYF. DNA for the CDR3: TGTGCCAGTAGTCCCTGGGACAGGGGACAAGAGACCCAGTACTTC.

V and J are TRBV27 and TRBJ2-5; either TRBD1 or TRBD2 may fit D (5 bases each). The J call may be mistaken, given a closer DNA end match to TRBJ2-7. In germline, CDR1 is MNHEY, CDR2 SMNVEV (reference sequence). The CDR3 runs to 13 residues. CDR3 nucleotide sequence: TGTGCCAGCAGTCTGGGACGTCTCCACGAGCAGTACTTC. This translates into CASSLGRLHEQYF.

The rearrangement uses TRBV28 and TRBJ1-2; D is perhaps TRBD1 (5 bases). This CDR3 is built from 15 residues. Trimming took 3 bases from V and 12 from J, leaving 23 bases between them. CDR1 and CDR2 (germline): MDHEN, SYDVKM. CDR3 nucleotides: TGTGCCAGCAGTTTTCTCGCCGGGACCCCCGGCGTTGACACCTTC. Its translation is CASSFLAGTPGVDTF.

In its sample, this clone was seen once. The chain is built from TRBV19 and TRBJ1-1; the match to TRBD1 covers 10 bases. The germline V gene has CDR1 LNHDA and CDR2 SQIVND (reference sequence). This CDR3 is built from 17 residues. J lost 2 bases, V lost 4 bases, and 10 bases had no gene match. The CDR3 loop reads CASSTRRDRGTNTEAFF. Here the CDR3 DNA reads TGTGCCAGTAGTACCCGCCGGGACAGGGGTACAAACACTGAAGCTTTCTTT.

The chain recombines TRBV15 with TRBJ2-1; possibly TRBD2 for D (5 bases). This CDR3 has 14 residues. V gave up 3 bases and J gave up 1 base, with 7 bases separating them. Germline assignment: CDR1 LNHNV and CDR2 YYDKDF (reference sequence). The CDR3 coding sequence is TGTGCCACCAGCAGGACGGGATCCTACAATGAGCAGTTCTTC. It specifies CATSRTGSYNEQFF.

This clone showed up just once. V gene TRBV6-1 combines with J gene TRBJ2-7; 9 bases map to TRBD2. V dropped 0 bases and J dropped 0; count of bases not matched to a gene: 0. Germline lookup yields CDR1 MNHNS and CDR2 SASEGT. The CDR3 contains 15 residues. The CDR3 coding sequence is TGTGCCAGCAGTGAAGCGACTAGCGGCTCCTACGAGCAGTACTTC. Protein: CASSEATSGSYEQYF.